This section outlines one T cell receptor (beta chain) sequence together with its context. The J segment lost 4 bases and the V segment lost 5 bases, leaving 7 bases of the junction unmatched. Germline V gene sequence: CDR1 SQVTM, CDR2 ANQGSEA. This CDR3 is built from 14 residues. Sample time point: newly diagnosed GD, antithyroid drugs for less than 3 months. The TCR library was prepared using RNA isolated from PBMCs. Patients came from an endocrinology department in Xi'an, China. The record originates from a study of regulatory T cells in long-lasting Graves disease. iRepertoire HTBI primers and Arm-PCR of CDR3 regions built TCR beta libraries. TCRdb processed the multiplex PCR reads anew with MiXCR; each CDR3 protein has one entry. Of around 450,000 distinct CDR3 sequences listed, about 16% are singletons. This same sample was also taken into another study, of T cells in Graves' hyperthyroidism and ophthalmopathy.

The sequence came from a man in his forties with Graves disease. The V gene is TRBV29-1, the J gene TRBJ2-2, with 7 positions matching TRBD2. The sample in question was peripheral blood mononuclear cells (PBMCs), obtained at new diagnosis, from a patient treated with antithyroid drugs. The CDR3 region is CSVYGGRGTGELFF. DNA of the CDR3: TGCAGCGTTTACGGCGGGAGAGGCACCGGGGAGCTGTTTTTT.